This TCR beta chain emerged from a study of CD8 T cells in ankylosing spondylitis. The study's findings and limits: Clones linked with disease were CD8+ and fairly uncommon in the peripheral blood. Reports of some motif variants in reactive arthritis synovial fluid and blood predate this one. From matched ankylosing spondylitis synovial fluid, disease-linked clones were reportedly recovered at significantly enriched levels. Made up of eight or nine highly homologous variants, a TCR beta motif appeared characteristic of ankylosing spondylitis blood.

In its sample, this clonotype was seen many times. As yet, its antigen is unknown. This CDR3 has 14 amino acids. Per germline, CDR1 SEHNR and CDR2 FQNEAQ (reference sequence). V lost 0 bases and J lost 2, with 6 bases in between. Quantitative 5'-RACE with molecular barcodes generated TCR beta libraries. In TCRdb, the 5' RACE reads were re-called with MiXCR into one record per CDR3 protein. The sample has roughly 370,000 distinct CDR3 sequences, about 20% seen once. The specimen sequenced was blood, either unsorted or a sorted T cell fraction (not recorded which). The sequence was collected from a male donor with ankylosing spondylitis. The V and J genes are TRBV7-9 and TRBJ2-3; a weak D match, TRBD2 (6 bases). Here the CDR3 reads CASSLAGLTDTQYF. The CDR3, as DNA: TGTGCCAGCAGCTTAGCGGGACTCACAGATACGCAGTATTTT. The full variable domain, completed using reference TRBV7-9 and TRBJ2-3, is DTGVSQNPRHKITKRGQNVTFRCDPISEHNRLYWYRQTLGQGPEFLTYFQNEAQLEKSRLLSDRFSAERPKGSFSTLEIQRTEQGDSAMYLCASSLAGLTDTQYFGPGTRLTVL.